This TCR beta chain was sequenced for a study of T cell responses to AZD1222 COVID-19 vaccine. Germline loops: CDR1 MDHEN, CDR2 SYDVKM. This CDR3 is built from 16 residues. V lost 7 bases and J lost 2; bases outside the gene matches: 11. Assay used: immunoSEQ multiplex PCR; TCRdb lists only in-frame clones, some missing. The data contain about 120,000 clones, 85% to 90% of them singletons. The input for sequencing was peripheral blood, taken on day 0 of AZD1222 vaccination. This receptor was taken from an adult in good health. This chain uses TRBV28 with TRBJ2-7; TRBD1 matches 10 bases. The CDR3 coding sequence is TGTGCCAGCATTCTAAGGACAGGGGGATTTCCCTACGAGCAGTACTTC. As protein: CASILRTGGFPYEQYF.